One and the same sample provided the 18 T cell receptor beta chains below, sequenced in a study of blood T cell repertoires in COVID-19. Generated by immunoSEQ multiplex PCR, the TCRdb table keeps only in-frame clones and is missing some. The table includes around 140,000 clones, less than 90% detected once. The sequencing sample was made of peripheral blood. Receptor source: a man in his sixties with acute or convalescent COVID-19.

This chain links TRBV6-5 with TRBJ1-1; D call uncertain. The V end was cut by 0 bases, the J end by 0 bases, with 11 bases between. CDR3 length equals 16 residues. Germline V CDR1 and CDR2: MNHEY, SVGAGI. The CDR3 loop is CASSYSKLQLNTEAFF. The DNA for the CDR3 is TGTGCCAGCAGTTACTCGAAATTGCAGTTGAACACTGAAGCTTTCTTT.

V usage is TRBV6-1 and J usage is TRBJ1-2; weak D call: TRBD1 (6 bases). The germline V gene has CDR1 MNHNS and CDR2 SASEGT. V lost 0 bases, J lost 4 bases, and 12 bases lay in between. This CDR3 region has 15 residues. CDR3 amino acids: CASSEARTALYGYTF. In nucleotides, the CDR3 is TGTGCCAGCAGTGAAGCGAGGACAGCCCTCTATGGCTACACCTTC.

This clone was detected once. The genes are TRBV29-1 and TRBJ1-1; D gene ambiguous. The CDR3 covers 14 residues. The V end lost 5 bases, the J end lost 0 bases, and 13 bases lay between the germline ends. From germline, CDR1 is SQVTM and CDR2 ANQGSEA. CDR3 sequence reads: CSVLARPLNTEAFF. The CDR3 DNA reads TGCAGCGTTTTGGCCAGGCCGTTGAACACTGAAGCTTTCTTT.

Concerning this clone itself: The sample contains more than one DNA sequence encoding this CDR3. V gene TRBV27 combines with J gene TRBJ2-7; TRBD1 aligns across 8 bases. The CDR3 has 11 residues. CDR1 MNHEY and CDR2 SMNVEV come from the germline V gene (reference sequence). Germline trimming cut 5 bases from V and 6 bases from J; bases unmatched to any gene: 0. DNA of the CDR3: TGTGCCAGCAGTACAGGGGGCGAGCAGTACTTC. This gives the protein CASSTGGEQYF.

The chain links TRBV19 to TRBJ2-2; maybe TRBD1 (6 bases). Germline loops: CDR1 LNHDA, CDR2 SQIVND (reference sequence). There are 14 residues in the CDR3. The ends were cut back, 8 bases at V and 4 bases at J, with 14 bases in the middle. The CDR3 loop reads CASSAGQITGELFF. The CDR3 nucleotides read TGTGCCAGTTCAGCAGGACAGATCACCGGGGAGCTGTTTTTT.

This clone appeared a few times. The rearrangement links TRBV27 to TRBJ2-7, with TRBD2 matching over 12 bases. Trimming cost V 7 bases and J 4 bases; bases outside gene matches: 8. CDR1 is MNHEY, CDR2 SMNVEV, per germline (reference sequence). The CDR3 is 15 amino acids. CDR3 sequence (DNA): TGTGCCAGCAAAGTATCGACTAGCGGGAGTTACGAGCAGTACTTC. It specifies CASKVSTSGSYEQYF.

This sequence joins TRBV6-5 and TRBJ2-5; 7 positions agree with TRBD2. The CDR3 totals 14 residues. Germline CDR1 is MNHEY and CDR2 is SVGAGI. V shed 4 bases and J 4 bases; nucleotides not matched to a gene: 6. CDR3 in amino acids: CASSSSWGGETQYF. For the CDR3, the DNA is TGTGCCAGCAGTTCCTCGTGGGGGGGAGAGACCCAGTACTTC.

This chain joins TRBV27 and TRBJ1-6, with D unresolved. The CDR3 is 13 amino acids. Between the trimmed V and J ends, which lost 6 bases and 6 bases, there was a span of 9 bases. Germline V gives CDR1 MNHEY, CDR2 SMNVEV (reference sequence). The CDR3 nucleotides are TGTGCCAGCAGACAAAGCGCTAATTCACCCCTCCACTTT. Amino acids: CASRQSANSPLHF.

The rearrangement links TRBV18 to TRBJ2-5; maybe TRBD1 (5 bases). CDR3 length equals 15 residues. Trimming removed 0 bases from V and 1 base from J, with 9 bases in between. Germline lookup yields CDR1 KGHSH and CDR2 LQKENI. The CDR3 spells CASSPPAQGQETQYF. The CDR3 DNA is TGTGCCAGCTCACCACCCGCGCAGGGCCAAGAGACCCAGTACTTC.

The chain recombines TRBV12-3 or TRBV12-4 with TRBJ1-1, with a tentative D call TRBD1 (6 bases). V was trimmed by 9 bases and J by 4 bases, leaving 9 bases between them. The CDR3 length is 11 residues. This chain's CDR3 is CASIQGTEAFF. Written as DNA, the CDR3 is TGTGCCAGTATACAGGGCACTGAAGCTTTCTTT.

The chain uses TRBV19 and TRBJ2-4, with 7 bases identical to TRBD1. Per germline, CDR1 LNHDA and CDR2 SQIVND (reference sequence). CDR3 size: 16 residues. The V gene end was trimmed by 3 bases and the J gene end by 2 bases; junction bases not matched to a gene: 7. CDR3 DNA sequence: TGTGCCAGTAGTATTACGAGACAGGGTACCAAAAACATTCAGTACTTC. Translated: CASSITRQGTKNIQYF.

This CDR3 reads CAAVGAGLNTEAFF. In DNA form, the CDR3 reads TGTGCCGCCGTTGGGGCGGGGCTTAACACTGAAGCTTTCTTT. V is TRBV6-5 and J is TRBJ1-1, with D perhaps matching TRBD1 (5 bases). In germline, CDR1 is MNHEY, CDR2 SVGAGI. This CDR3 region has 14 residues. Between the trimmed V and J ends, which lost 11 bases and 2 bases, there was a span of 18 bases.

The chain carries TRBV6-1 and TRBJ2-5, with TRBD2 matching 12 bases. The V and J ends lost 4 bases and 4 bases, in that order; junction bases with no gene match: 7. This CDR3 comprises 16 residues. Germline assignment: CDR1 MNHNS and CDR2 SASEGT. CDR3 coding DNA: TGTGCCAGCAGTGGGTTGACTAGCGGGGGCCCAGAGACCCAGTACTTC. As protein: CASSGLTSGGPETQYF.

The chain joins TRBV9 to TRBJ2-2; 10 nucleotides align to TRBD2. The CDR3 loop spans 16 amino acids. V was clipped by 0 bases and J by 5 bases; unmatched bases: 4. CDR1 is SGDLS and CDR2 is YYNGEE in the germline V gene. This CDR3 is CASSVDLAGVTGELFF. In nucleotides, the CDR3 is TGTGCCAGCAGCGTAGATCTAGCGGGAGTAACCGGGGAGCTGTTTTTT.

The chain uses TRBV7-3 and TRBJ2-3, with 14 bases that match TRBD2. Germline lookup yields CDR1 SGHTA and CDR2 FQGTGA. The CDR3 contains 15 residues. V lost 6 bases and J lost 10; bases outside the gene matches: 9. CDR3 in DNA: TGTGCCAGCAGTTGGACTAGCGGGGGGCAAGCGGCGCAGTATTTT. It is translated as CASSWTSGGQAAQYF.

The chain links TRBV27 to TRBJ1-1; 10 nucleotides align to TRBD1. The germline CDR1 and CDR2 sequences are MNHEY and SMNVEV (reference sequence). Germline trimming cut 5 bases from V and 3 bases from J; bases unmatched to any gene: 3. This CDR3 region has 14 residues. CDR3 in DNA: TGTGCCAGCAGTGCGGGACAGGGGCACACTGAAGCTTTCTTT. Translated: CASSAGQGHTEAFF.

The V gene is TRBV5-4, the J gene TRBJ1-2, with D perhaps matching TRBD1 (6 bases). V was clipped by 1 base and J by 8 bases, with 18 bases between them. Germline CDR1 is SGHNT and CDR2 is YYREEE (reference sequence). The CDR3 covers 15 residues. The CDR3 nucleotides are TGTGCCAGCAGCTTGAGCTCGGCCAGGGGTCGCGGCTACACCTTC. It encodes CASSLSSARGRGYTF.

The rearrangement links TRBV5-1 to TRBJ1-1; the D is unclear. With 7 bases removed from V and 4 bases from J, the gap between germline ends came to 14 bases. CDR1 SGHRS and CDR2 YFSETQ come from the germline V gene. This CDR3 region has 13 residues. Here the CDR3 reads CASGWGRGTEAFF. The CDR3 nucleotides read TGCGCCAGCGGGTGGGGTCGGGGCACTGAAGCTTTCTTT.